The rows below give T cell receptor beta chains drawn from one sample of a study of blood T cell repertoires in COVID-19. Assay: immunoSEQ multiplex PCR; the TCRdb copy retains only in-frame clones and omits some. The data hold over 300,000 clones, with around 90% observed a single time. The material sequenced was peripheral blood. The receptors come from a man aged 18-30 years with active or convalescent COVID-19. Each CDR3 is given without its conserved first and last residue.

j_call: TRBJ2-7; v_call: TRBV10-2; cdr3_aa: ASRPGLAGNEQY
j_call: TRBJ1-1; v_call: TRBV12-3/TRBV12-4; cdr3_aa: ASSLGSTEAF
j_call: TRBJ2-7; v_call: TRBV9; cdr3_aa: ASSVEQGSDEQY
j_call: TRBJ2-2; v_call: TRBV28; cdr3_aa: ASSFTRQGPGELF
j_call: TRBJ2-3; v_call: TRBV6-5; cdr3_aa: GTRLAGGSDTQY
j_call: TRBJ2-1; v_call: TRBV18; cdr3_aa: ASSPTGPGLAGAYNEQF
j_call: TRBJ2-2; v_call: TRBV6-5; cdr3_aa: ASSYPPGTGELF
j_call: TRBJ1-2; v_call: TRBV6-5; cdr3_aa: ASRVGGGNYGYT
j_call: TRBJ1-1; v_call: TRBV7-3; cdr3_aa: ASSLTGQLNTEAF
j_call: TRBJ1-4; v_call: TRBV5-1; cdr3_aa: ASSWGGMDRGEKLF
j_call: TRBJ2-7; v_call: TRBV19; cdr3_aa: ASTTGQGAAYEQY
j_call: TRBJ1-5; v_call: TRBV3-1/TRBV3-2; cdr3_aa: ASSRRGQGAQQPQH
j_call: TRBJ2-7; v_call: TRBV25-1; cdr3_aa: ASSAGWAYEQY
j_call: TRBJ1-6; v_call: TRBV6-5; cdr3_aa: ASSSLTGDYSPLH
j_call: TRBJ1-1; v_call: TRBV4-2; cdr3_aa: ASSQDLRGTEAF
j_call: TRBJ1-1; v_call: TRBV28; cdr3_aa: ASSSPGQGARTEAF
j_call: TRBJ2-1; v_call: TRBV7-6; cdr3_aa: ASSFRLTSNNEQF
j_call: TRBJ1-2; v_call: TRBV7-3; cdr3_aa: ASSLPNYGYT
j_call: TRBJ1-4; v_call: TRBV7-6; cdr3_aa: ASSLGPGANEKLF
j_call: TRBJ2-7; v_call: TRBV11-2; cdr3_aa: ASSTSREGEQY
j_call: TRBJ2-3; v_call: TRBV19; cdr3_aa: ASSIDRTSGSTDTQY
j_call: TRBJ1-2; v_call: TRBV25-1; cdr3_aa: ASSGGPGGNGYT
j_call: TRBJ1-1; v_call: TRBV27; cdr3_aa: ASSYWTGPRFAEAF
j_call: TRBJ2-5; v_call: TRBV4-1; cdr3_aa: ASSPYAGDTGTQY
j_call: TRBJ2-1; v_call: TRBV5-1; cdr3_aa: ASSFRLYNEQF
j_call: TRBJ1-1; v_call: TRBV4-3; cdr3_aa: ASRGKGGSTEAF
j_call: TRBJ2-5; v_call: TRBV3-1/TRBV3-2; cdr3_aa: ASSPASGGSLQETQY
j_call: TRBJ2-7; v_call: TRBV7-2; cdr3_aa: ASSSQGGEGYEQY
j_call: TRBJ1-6; v_call: TRBV27; cdr3_aa: ASSFQQEGPPLH
j_call: TRBJ1-2; v_call: TRBV16; cdr3_aa: ASSQSRQGAYGYT
j_call: TRBJ2-1; v_call: TRBV9; cdr3_aa: ASSPGGTALSNEQF
j_call: TRBJ1-2; v_call: TRBV2; cdr3_aa: ASTPQGPNYGYT
j_call: TRBJ1-5; v_call: TRBV27; cdr3_aa: ASSSPGTGGQPQH
j_call: TRBJ2-3; v_call: TRBV19; cdr3_aa: ASSIVLGGGTDTQY
j_call: TRBJ1-2; v_call: TRBV10-3; cdr3_aa: AIREGTVQTNYGYT
j_call: TRBJ2-7; v_call: TRBV27; cdr3_aa: ASSALAGGDEQY
j_call: TRBJ1-4; v_call: TRBV28; cdr3_aa: ASSLLNEKLF
j_call: TRBJ2-7; v_call: TRBV6-2/TRBV6-3; cdr3_aa: ASSAAGRPYEQY
j_call: TRBJ1-2; v_call: TRBV7-9; cdr3_aa: ASSRRDTNYGYT
j_call: TRBJ2-7; v_call: TRBV7-6; cdr3_aa: ASSLRQGAGSYEQY
j_call: TRBJ1-1; v_call: TRBV24-1; cdr3_aa: ATGARTGEAF
j_call: TRBJ2-6; v_call: TRBV2; cdr3_aa: ASRSGGIPSFGANVLT
j_call: TRBJ2-7; v_call: TRBV2; cdr3_aa: ATRTGPASYEQY
j_call: TRBJ2-7; v_call: TRBV30; cdr3_aa: AWSVGLASYEQY
j_call: TRBJ2-2; v_call: TRBV28; cdr3_aa: ASSTIKRELF
j_call: TRBJ2-7; v_call: TRBV19; cdr3_aa: ASSPSGEGHYEQY
j_call: TRBJ1-2; v_call: TRBV27; cdr3_aa: ASSLSGGSPGGFSYGYT
j_call: TRBJ2-7; v_call: TRBV28; cdr3_aa: ASSTIDQSSYEQY
j_call: TRBJ2-1; v_call: TRBV5-1; cdr3_aa: ASSWGGAGRTLPGNEQF
j_call: TRBJ2-1; v_call: TRBV7-8; cdr3_aa: ASSLEDWGLAGAKFKNEQF
j_call: TRBJ1-6; v_call: TRBV12-5; cdr3_aa: ASPSGGSYNSPLH
j_call: TRBJ1-6; v_call: TRBV27; cdr3_aa: ASSFFEPNNSPLH